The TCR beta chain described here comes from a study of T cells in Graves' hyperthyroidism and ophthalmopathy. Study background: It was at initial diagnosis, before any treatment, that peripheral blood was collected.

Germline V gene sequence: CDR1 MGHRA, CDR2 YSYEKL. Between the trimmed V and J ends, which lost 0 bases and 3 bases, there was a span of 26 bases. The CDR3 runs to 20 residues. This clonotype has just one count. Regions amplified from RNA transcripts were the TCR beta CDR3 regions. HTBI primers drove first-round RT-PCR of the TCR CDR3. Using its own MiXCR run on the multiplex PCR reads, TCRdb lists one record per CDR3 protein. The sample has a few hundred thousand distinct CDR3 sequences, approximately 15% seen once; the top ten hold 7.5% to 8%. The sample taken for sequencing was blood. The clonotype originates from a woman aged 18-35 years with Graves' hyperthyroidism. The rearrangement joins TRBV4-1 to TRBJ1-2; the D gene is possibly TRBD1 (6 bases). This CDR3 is CASSQDVVRAQGRLHYGYTF. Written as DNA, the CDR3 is TGCGCCAGCAGCCAAGACGTCGTGAGGGCACAGGGCCGCCTCCACTATGGCTACACCTTC.